The clone carrying this TCR beta chain was recorded at least ten times. Alpha- and beta-chain coverage of first-strand cDNA came from TRAV- and TRBV-specific primers. Using a constant-region primer together with a V-primer adapter, TCRs were subjected to 20 PCR cycles of amplification. TCRdb re-called the reads with MiXCR, one entry per CDR3 protein. This table has tens of thousands of distinct CDR3 sequences, roughly 24% appearing once. The data were taken from a study of low-dose radiotherapy and immunotherapy resistance in tumors. About the study: Doses of 0.5 Gy per fraction every 2 weeks, totaling 6.5 Gy, went to Cohort 1. A total of 13 Gy over 26 weeks was given to Cohort 2 as 1 Gy per fraction every two weeks. On a schedule of every two weeks, intravenous cyclophosphamide at a dose of 200 mg/m2 was delivered one day before each radiation and immunotherapy administration.

Time point meaning: before trial treatment. Each eligible patient had an advanced solid tumor, and these tumors lacked tumor-infiltrating lymphocytes. J gave up 5 bases and V 5 bases, and 4 bases lay outside the gene matches. CDR1 MRHNA and CDR2 SNTAGT come from the germline V gene. The CDR3 runs 13 residues. This sequence joins TRBV6-4 and TRBJ1-2, with 8 bases identical to TRBD1. The specimen was PBMCs, collected before treatment. The sequence derives from a male donor with prostate cancer. The CDR3 bases are TGTGCCAGCAGTCCGGGACAGGTTTATGGCTACACCTTC. Amino acid sequence: CASSPGQVYGYTF.